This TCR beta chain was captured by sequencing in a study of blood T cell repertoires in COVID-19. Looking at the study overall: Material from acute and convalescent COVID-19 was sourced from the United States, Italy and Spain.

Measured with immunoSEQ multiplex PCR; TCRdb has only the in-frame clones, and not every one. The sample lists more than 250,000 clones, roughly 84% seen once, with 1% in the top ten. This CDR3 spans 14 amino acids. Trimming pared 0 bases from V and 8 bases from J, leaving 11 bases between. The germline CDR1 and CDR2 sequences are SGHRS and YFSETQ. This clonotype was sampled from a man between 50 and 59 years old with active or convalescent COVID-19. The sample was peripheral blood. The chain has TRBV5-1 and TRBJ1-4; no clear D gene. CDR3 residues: CASSLAGLREKLFF. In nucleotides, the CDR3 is TGCGCCAGCAGCTTGGCAGGTCTCCGGGAAAAACTGTTTTTT.